This TCR beta chain is drawn from a study of control samples from healthy donors and cancer patients. The V and J ends lost 2 bases and 3 bases respectively, with 8 bases between them. CDR3 length: 13 amino acids. Germline V gene lookup returns CDR1 MGHDK and CDR2 SYGVNS. TCRdb's copy holds only in-frame clones and misses some; the assay was immunoSEQ multiplex PCR. This sample has 150,000 or so clones; around nine tenths occur once, and the top ten carry approximately 1.6%. The sequencing input was blood. The receptor comes from a man aged 18 to 29 in good health. J is TRBJ2-7 and V is TRBV25-1; a possible D gene is TRBD2 (5 bases). CDR3 sequence: CASSEVEGYEQYF. The CDR3 DNA reads TGTGCCAGCAGTGAAGTAGAGGGCTACGAGCAGTACTTC.